The TCR beta chain described here comes from a study of shared clonotypes between healthy human individuals. Assay used: immunoSEQ multiplex PCR; TCRdb lists only in-frame clones, some missing. The table has 1.5 million to 2.5 million clones, around 96% seen once. Terminally differentiated effector memory CD45RA+ cells were excluded by CCR7 positive selection of CD45RO-negative cells. This clone has just one count. The CDR3 runs to 12 residues. Trimming removed 6 bases at V and 12 bases at J, with 15 bases between. The germline V gene encodes CDR1 MNHNS and CDR2 SASEGT. The chain is built from TRBV6-1 and TRBJ2-1; possibly TRBD1 for D (6 bases). The receptor comes from a man aged 18 to 29 in good health. The specimen was naive CD8+ T cells sorted from blood. In nucleotides, the CDR3 is TGTGCCAGCAGCTCCAGCGACAGGAGGCAGTTCTTC. Its protein product is CASSSSDRRQFF.